Detailed here is one T cell receptor (beta chain). Several immunoSEQ 96-well plates shared each subset's DNA, each plate a replicate. PCR replicates performed on unsorted PBMC used approximately 0.3 ug DNA, 25,000 to 35,000 T cell genomes. Per the authors' pipeline: ImmunoSEQ only sent back junction sequences with no quality scores, so filtering was done differently. Clones were read by immunoSEQ multiplex PCR, and TCRdb kept only the in-frame ones, dropping some. That table supplies the V and J calls and clone size; D and trimming were determined from the DNA. The sample consists of fewer than 600,000 clones, roughly 83% of them appearing once. The donors were all Caucasian adults (living in Nashville, Tennessee). The data are from a study of shared clonotypes between healthy human individuals. J was trimmed by 4 bases and V by 3 bases; bases with no gene match: 14. The length of the CDR3 is 18 residues. Germline values: CDR1 SGHTA, CDR2 FQGNSA.

V is TRBV7-2 and J is TRBJ2-5; 10 bases line up with TRBD2. The sample taken for sequencing was PBMCs. The receptor was derived from a woman aged 35 to 49 in good health. Some clones in this sample may be carry-over from other donors' samples. In nucleotides, the CDR3 is TGTGCCAGCAGCTTGCTCTTAGCGGGAGGATTCCTGTCAGAGACCCAGTACTTC. It codes for CASSLLLAGGFLSETQYF.